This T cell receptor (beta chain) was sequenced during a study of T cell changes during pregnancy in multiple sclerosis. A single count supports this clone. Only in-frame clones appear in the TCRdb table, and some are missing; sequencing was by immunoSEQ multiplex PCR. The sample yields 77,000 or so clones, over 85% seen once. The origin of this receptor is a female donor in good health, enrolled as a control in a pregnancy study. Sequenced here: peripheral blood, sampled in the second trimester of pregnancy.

In DNA, the CDR3 is TGTGCCAGTCACGACGGGGGACTCACAGATACGCAGTATTTT. Its translation: CASHDGGLTDTQYF. The V call is TRBV19, the J call TRBJ2-3; a weak D match, TRBD2 (6 bases). The germline V gene has CDR1 LNHDA and CDR2 SQIVND (reference sequence). The V gene lost 8 bases and the J gene lost 2 bases, with 14 bases spanning the gap. The CDR3 contains 14 residues.